Listed below are T cell receptor beta chains from one sample, sequenced in a study of identical twins. TCRdb re-analysed the 5' RACE reads in MiXCR, keeping a single row per CDR3 protein. The table has around 680,000 distinct CDR3 sequences, less than 10% seen once. These records were also assigned to another study, of yellow fever vaccine responses in identical twins.

Sequences were obtained from PBMCs. Every receptor here comes from a young woman in good health. The CDR3 runs from the conserved cysteine through the conserved F or W. The D gene is left open where the match is weak. A row's size may be missing; if present it is once, few, many or a size class.

v_call	clone_size	j_call	cdr3_length	d_call	cdr3_nt	cdr3_aa
TRBV29-1	.	TRBJ2-6	17	TRBD1	TGCAGCGTCCGGACAGGGGCCCATGGCTCTGGGGCCAACGTCCTGACTTTC	CSVRTGAHGSGANVLTF
TRBV6-2/TRBV6-3	few	TRBJ1-2	11	.	TGTGCCACCCGGAGAAATGATGGCTACACCTTC	CATRRNDGYTF
TRBV11-3	few	TRBJ2-3	16	TRBD2	TGTGCCAGCAGCCCAGGGTTGAGCGGGAGTTCAGATACGCAGTATTTT	CASSPGLSGSSDTQYF
TRBV12-3/TRBV12-4	many	TRBJ2-1	15	TRBD2	TGTGCCAGCAGTGGAGCGGGAAAATCCTACAATGAGCAGTTCTTC	CASSGAGKSYNEQFF
TRBV6-5	.	TRBJ2-1	15	.	TGTGCCAGCAGTGACTCGGTTGGGGGGCTCAATGAGCAGTTCTTC	CASSDSVGGLNEQFF
TRBV7-2	.	TRBJ1-5	14	.	TGTGCCAGCAGCTTAACGGTAGGAAATCAGCCCCAGCATTTT	CASSLTVGNQPQHF
TRBV5-1	many	TRBJ1-1	13	.	TGCGCCAGCAGCCCTGGGACACAGGCTGAAGCTTTCTTT	CASSPGTQAEAFF
TRBV3-1	many	TRBJ2-2	14	.	TGTGCCAGCAGCCAGGGGAAGAGCACCGGGGAGCTGTTTTTT	CASSQGKSTGELFF
TRBV15	few	TRBJ2-7	16	.	TGTGCCACCAGCAAAGAGGGCGGTCCCACAGCGTGGGAGCAGTACTTC	CATSKEGGPTAWEQYF
TRBV7-9	many	TRBJ2-1	13	.	TGTGCCAGCAGGGGGGACCCTCCCAATGAGCAGTTCTTC	CASRGDPPNEQFF
TRBV20-1	few	TRBJ2-7	12	TRBD1	TGCAGTGCAGCCAGGACAGGGGCCGAGCAGTACTTC	CSAARTGAEQYF
TRBV20-1	.	TRBJ1-6	14	.	TGCAGTGCTAGGCGAAGCTCCTATAATTCACCCCTCCACTTT	CSARRSSYNSPLHF
TRBV27	few	TRBJ2-5	14	TRBD2	TGTGCCAGCAGTGAATTAGCGGGGCAAGAGACCCAGTACTTC	CASSELAGQETQYF
TRBV7-8	few	TRBJ2-3	16	TRBD2	TGTGCCAGCAGCTCGGGGCGGGGGGTCCGACCAGATACGCAGTATTTT	CASSSGRGVRPDTQYF
TRBV7-2	few	TRBJ2-5	14	.	TGTGCCAGCAGCTTAGTAGGGACACTCGAGACCCAGTACTTC	CASSLVGTLETQYF
TRBV18	few	TRBJ2-1	13	TRBD1	TGTGCCAACAGCAGGGGGCTGGACAATGAGCAGTTCTTC	CANSRGLDNEQFF
TRBV19	.	TRBJ2-5	11	.	TGTGCCAGTAGTAAGTTGGAGACCCAGTACTTC	CASSKLETQYF
TRBV20-1	few	TRBJ2-5	17	TRBD2	TGCAGTGCTACCCATCATTTGGCTAGCGGGGGGCAAGAGACCCAGTACTTC	CSATHHLASGGQETQYF
TRBV11-2	.	TRBJ2-1	19	TRBD2	TGTGCCAGCAGCTTAGGACGGGGAGTAGCGGGATGGGAGTACAATGAGCAGTTCTTC	CASSLGRGVAGWEYNEQFF
TRBV7-6	many	TRBJ2-1	15	TRBD2	TGTGCCAGCAGCCCCAGCGGGACCCTCTACAATGAGCAGTTCTTC	CASSPSGTLYNEQFF
TRBV7-2	many	TRBJ2-3	15	TRBD2	TGTGCCAGCAGCTGGACTAGCGGGAGCACAGATACGCAGTATTTT	CASSWTSGSTDTQYF
TRBV6-1	many	TRBJ2-1	15	TRBD1	TGTGCCAGCAGTCAGGACAGGGGGGCATACAATGAGCAGTTCTTC	CASSQDRGAYNEQFF
TRBV24-1	.	TRBJ2-2	16	.	TGTGCCACCAGTGACCCACTCCGACTAGGGCACGGGGAGCTGTTTTTT	CATSDPLRLGHGELFF
TRBV10-2	.	TRBJ2-7	13	TRBD1	TGCGCCAGCCAAATGGACAGGATCCACGAGCAGTACTTC	CASQMDRIHEQYF
TRBV6-1	.	TRBJ2-1	15	TRBD2	TGTGCCAGCAGTGAGGTAGCGGGAGGGGACAATGAGCAGTTCTTC	CASSEVAGGDNEQFF
TRBV5-6	.	TRBJ2-2	16	TRBD2	TGTGCCAGCAGCTTGGAAGGGCGGGGGGACACCGGGGAGCTGTTTTTT	CASSLEGRGDTGELFF
TRBV3-1	.	TRBJ1-1	14	TRBD1	TGTGCCAGCGTCGGGCAGGGGGTAGACACTGAAGCTTTCTTT	CASVGQGVDTEAFF
TRBV10-3	few	TRBJ2-7	15	TRBD1	TGTGCCATCAGAAGGACAGGGGCCTCTTCAAACGAGCAGTACTTC	CAIRRTGASSNEQYF
TRBV6-1	few	TRBJ2-2	13	.	TGTGCCAGCAGTGTGCCGGGGGCCGGGGAGCTGTTTTTT	CASSVPGAGELFF